These 5 T cell receptor beta chains were sequenced from one sample in a study of blood T cell repertoires in COVID-19. Generated by immunoSEQ multiplex PCR, the TCRdb table keeps only in-frame clones and is missing some. The sample lists some 270,000 clones; 80% to 90% were seen once. What was sequenced was PBMCs or T cells enriched from blood (not recorded which). The receptors originated from a woman between 50 and 59 years old who had been exposed to COVID-19.

The chain recombines TRBV5-1 with TRBJ1-1; a weak D match, TRBD1 (5 bases). The length of the CDR3 is 14 residues. The germline CDR1 and CDR2 sequences are SGHRS and YFSETQ. V was clipped by 5 bases and J by 5 bases, with 16 bases between them. The CDR3 spells CASRASGTSTEAFF. The DNA of the CDR3 is TGCGCCAGCAGGGCCAGCGGGACGTCAACTGAAGCTTTCTTT.

The chain joins TRBV27 to TRBJ1-6, with TRBD1 as a possible D gene (6 bases). This CDR3 has 16 amino acids. The ends were cut back, 5 bases at V and 7 bases at J, with 18 bases in the middle. Germline V gene lookup returns CDR1 MNHEY and CDR2 SMNVEV (reference sequence). The CDR3 region is CASSAQGLRANSPLHF. CDR3 DNA sequence: TGTGCCAGCAGTGCACAGGGTTTAAGGGCCAATTCACCCCTCCACTTT.

CDR3 nucleotides: TGTGCCAGCAGCCTGGTTGACGGGGGATACAATGAAAAACTGTTTTTT. Translating gives CASSLVDGGYNEKLFF. The genes are TRBV5-6 and TRBJ1-4, with TRBD1 as a possible D gene (5 bases). Trimming removed 4 bases at V and 5 bases at J, with 18 bases between. This CDR3 comprises 16 residues. Germline V CDR1 and CDR2: SGHDT, YYEEEE.

This rearrangement joins TRBV6-5 to TRBJ1-1, with 9 bases aligning to TRBD1. The trim removed 5 bases at V and 5 bases at J, leaving 6 bases unmatched. The CDR3 is 14 residues long. The germline gives CDR1 MNHEY, CDR2 SVGAGI. This chain's CDR3 is CASSRTGEGTEAFF. CDR3 nucleotide sequence: TGTGCCAGCAGTCGGACAGGGGAAGGTACTGAAGCTTTCTTT.

This sequence joins TRBV19 and TRBJ1-3, with no clear D. V lost 7 bases and J lost 2, with 6 bases in between. Germline values: CDR1 LNHDA, CDR2 SQIVND (reference sequence). This CDR3 has 12 residues. CDR3 nucleotide sequence: TGTGCCAGTAAAGAGACTGGAAACACCATATATTTT. Amino acid sequence: CASKETGNTIYF.